The 32 T cell receptor beta chains in this list originate from one sample, sequenced in a study of T-cell memory formation after mild COVID-19. Each CDR3 protein gets one entry after TCRdb re-called the 5' RACE reads with MiXCR. The sample consists of about 470,000 distinct CDR3 sequences, 18% of them appearing once. The sequenced material came from PBMCs or a T cell subset sorted from them (not recorded which). The receptors stem from an adult woman who had mild COVID-19 (a few samples of this study predate the infection). Cell type and time point are not known.

This sequence joins TRBV3-1 and TRBJ2-7; possible D gene TRBD2, 5 bases. From germline, CDR1 is LGHDT and CDR2 YNNKEL (reference sequence). The CDR3 has 12 amino acids. Trimming took off 4 bases at V and 6 bases at J, with 10 bases between the two ends. DNA of the CDR3: TGTGCCAGCAGCCGAGGGCCTGGCGAGCAGTACTTC. This sequence encodes CASSRGPGEQYF.

The chain couples TRBV20-1 to TRBJ1-4; possibly TRBD1 for D (5 bases). Germline values: CDR1 DFQATT, CDR2 SNEGSKA (reference sequence). The V end was cut by 0 bases, the J end by 6 bases, with 14 bases between. The CDR3 spans 15 residues. Here the CDR3 DNA reads TGCAGTGCTAGAGATAGAATTGGGGCCGATGAAAAACTGTTTTTT. Its protein product is CSARDRIGADEKLFF.

This clonotype was counted between two and nine times. The rearrangement joins TRBV29-1 to TRBJ2-7; 10 bases are a match to TRBD1. The CDR3 covers 13 residues. In germline, CDR1 is SQVTM, CDR2 ANQGSEA. J was trimmed by 6 bases and V by 2 bases; bases with no gene match: 4. As DNA, the CDR3 is TGCAGCGTTGAATGGGGACAGGGGACCGAGCAGTACTTC. Translated: CSVEWGQGTEQYF.

The chain joins TRBV15 to TRBJ2-5; perhaps TRBD2 as D (6 bases). The length of the CDR3 is 15 residues. V lost 1 base and J lost 5, with 14 bases in between. Germline-derived CDR1 and CDR2 are LNHNV and YYDKDF (reference sequence). CDR3 nucleotides: TGTGCCACCAGCAGAGCACTAGTTCGGGGGGAGACCCAGTACTTC. This sequence encodes CATSRALVRGETQYF.

CDR3 in DNA: TGTGCCAGCAGCCCAGCGTTCGCGAACACCGGGGAGCTGTTTTTT. Its protein is CASSPAFANTGELFF. J is TRBJ2-2 and V is TRBV7-2; D unresolved. The germline V gene has CDR1 SGHTA and CDR2 FQGNSA. Trimming removed 5 bases at V and 0 bases at J, with 10 bases between. The CDR3 length is 15 residues.

The chain joins TRBV6-1 to TRBJ1-5; 11 bases match TRBD1. This CDR3 is built from 14 residues. The germline gives CDR1 MNHNS, CDR2 SASEGT. J gave up 7 bases and V 7 bases, and 6 bases lay outside the gene matches. The CDR3 nucleotides read TGTGCCAGCACCGGCGGGACAGGGGGACAGCCCCAGCATTTT. Its protein is CASTGGTGGQPQHF.

The genes are TRBV7-2 and TRBJ2-1; D unclear. The germline V gene encodes CDR1 SGHTA and CDR2 FQGNSA. There are 15 residues in the CDR3. Trimming removed 5 bases from V and 6 bases from J, with 17 bases in between. In DNA, the CDR3 is TGTGCCAGCAGCCCCCGAAATTTAGGCACCAATGAGCAGTTCTTC. Translating it yields CASSPRNLGTNEQFF.

J is TRBJ2-7 and V is TRBV25-1, with 9 bases aligning to TRBD1. Germline loops: CDR1 MGHDK, CDR2 SYGVNS. V shed 0 bases, J shed 6 bases, and the junction held 9 bases outside the gene matches. The CDR3 is made up of 16 amino acids. The CDR3 DNA reads as TGTGCCAGCAGTGAATATGGGGACAGGGAAACAATCGAGCAGTACTTC. Its translation is CASSEYGDRETIEQYF.

This clonotype has more than one count but fewer than ten. The rearrangement links TRBV7-9 to TRBJ2-5; no definite D call. V was pared by 5 bases and J by 1 base, with 8 bases between. The length of the CDR3 is 13 residues. Per germline, CDR1 SEHNR and CDR2 FQNEAQ (reference sequence). This chain's CDR3 is CASSPNSQETQYF. The CDR3 nucleotides read TGTGCCAGCAGCCCCAACAGCCAAGAGACCCAGTACTTC.

Note on this clonotype: A junction end diverges from the germline sequence, so it may reflect a read error. The chain recombines TRBV15 with TRBJ2-5; 8 nucleotides agree with TRBD1. The CDR3 totals 14 residues. Germline V CDR1 and CDR2: LNHNV, YYDKDF (reference sequence). CDR3 in amino acids: CATSRTGEQETKYF. In nucleotides, the CDR3 is TGTGCCACCAGCAGGACAGGGGAACAAGAGACCAAGTACTTC.

The CDR3 DNA follows: TGTGCCAGCAGTTTTGGGACAGCCCTAAGGGGCTACACCTTC. Translating it yields CASSFGTALRGYTF. The chain couples TRBV27 to TRBJ1-2; 7 nucleotides line up with TRBD1. This CDR3 comprises 14 residues. CDR1 is MNHEY, CDR2 SMNVEV, per germline (reference sequence). J gave up 8 bases and V 3 bases, and 9 bases lay outside the gene matches.

The genes are TRBV3-1 and TRBJ1-1; 7 bases line up with TRBD1. CDR1 is LGHDT, CDR2 YNNKEL, per germline (reference sequence). The CDR3 is 16 amino acids. The V and J ends lost 1 base and 1 base, in that order; junction bases with no gene match: 6. CDR3 amino acids: CASSQGQGPWNTEAFF. CDR3 sequence (DNA): TGTGCCAGCAGCCAAGGACAGGGACCTTGGAACACTGAAGCTTTCTTT.

This chain uses TRBV11-2 with TRBJ2-6, with TRBD1 matching 7 bases. This CDR3 has 16 amino acids. After removal of 4 bases from V and 0 bases from J, the junction contained 3 bases not matched to a gene. Germline V gene lookup returns CDR1 SGHAT and CDR2 FQNNGV. The CDR3 here is CASSSTGSSGANVLTF. The CDR3 DNA sequence: TGTGCCAGCAGCTCGACAGGGTCCTCTGGGGCCAACGTCCTGACTTTC.

V is TRBV3-1 and J is TRBJ2-3; D remains ambiguous. Trimming stripped 3 bases from V and 5 bases from J, with 9 bases between. Germline CDR1 LGHDT, CDR2 YNNKEL (reference sequence). The CDR3 loop spans 13 amino acids. CDR3 coding DNA: TGTGCCAGCAGCCACGATGCCGGAGATACGCAGTATTTT. This codes for CASSHDAGDTQYF.

This clonotype was seen more than once but under ten times. This chain links TRBV12-3 or TRBV12-4 with TRBJ1-3; TRBD1 is a possible D gene (6 bases). This CDR3 is built from 16 residues. V dropped 7 bases and J dropped 0 bases, with 16 bases sitting between them. The CDR3 bases are TGTGCCAGCAACGACGGGACACCGGCCTCTGGAAACACCATATATTTT. Protein: CASNDGTPASGNTIYF.

This clonotype has only a few counts. The J gene is TRBJ2-7, the V gene TRBV5-4; TRBD2 agrees at 15 bases. This CDR3 has 18 residues. CDR1 is SGHNT, CDR2 YYREEE, per germline (reference sequence). V shed 4 bases, J shed 6 bases, and the junction held 14 bases outside the gene matches. CDR3 DNA sequence: TGTGCCAGCAGCCCCGGACTAGCGGGGGGGCCTTCGGCATCCGAGCAGTACTTC. Amino acid sequence: CASSPGLAGGPSASEQYF.

CDR3 region: CASSAHGPGQGSDEQFF. For the CDR3, the DNA is TGTGCCAGCAGCGCCCACGGACCGGGACAGGGGTCGGATGAGCAGTTCTTC. The rearrangement joins TRBV7-3 to TRBJ2-1, with 10 bases identical to TRBD1. Germline loops: CDR1 SGHTA, CDR2 FQGTGA. J was trimmed by 8 bases and V by 5 bases; bases with no gene match: 15. CDR3 length: 17 amino acids.

There are a few counts of this clonotype. The genes are TRBV4-1 and TRBJ2-3, with 8 bases matching TRBD2. The CDR3 sequence is 18 residues long. Trimming took 3 bases from V and 4 from J; bases not matched to a gene: 15. Per germline, CDR1 MGHRA and CDR2 YSYEKL. The CDR3 loop reads CASSQTLASGLAADTQYF. DNA for the CDR3: TGCGCCAGCAGCCAGACCCTTGCCAGTGGACTAGCCGCAGATACGCAGTATTTT.

J is TRBJ2-7 and V is TRBV6-1, with 14 bases fitting TRBD2. This CDR3 comprises 16 residues. Per germline, CDR1 MNHNS and CDR2 SASEGT. V gave up 7 bases and J gave up 0 bases; unmatched junction bases: 5. CDR3 DNA sequence: TGTGCCAGCACCCTCGGGACTAGCGGGGGCTCCTACGAGCAGTACTTC. Translation: CASTLGTSGGSYEQYF.

This clonotype was picked up a small number of times. The J gene is TRBJ2-7, the V gene TRBV10-3, with 8 bases identical to TRBD2. This CDR3 spans 17 amino acids. The J segment lost 3 bases and the V segment lost 8 bases, leaving 18 bases of the junction unmatched. Germline lookup yields CDR1 ENHRY and CDR2 SYGVKD. The CDR3 bases are TGTGCCATCCATGACTCGGGAGGGCCGGGGTTCGGCTACGAGCAGTACTTC. Translated, it gives CAIHDSGGPGFGYEQYF.

CDR3 bases: TGTGCCAGCAGTGAATCTACCCTGCTACCCGGCGAGACCCAGTACTTC. Protein sequence: CASSESTLLPGETQYF. The V gene is TRBV25-1, the J gene TRBJ2-5; D is ambiguous. CDR1 is MGHDK, CDR2 SYGVNS, per germline. The CDR3 sequence is 16 residues long. Trimming removed 1 base at V and 5 bases at J, with 17 bases between.

This clonotype has more than one count but fewer than ten. The rearrangement links TRBV6-1 to TRBJ2-7; tentatively, D is TRBD1 (6 bases). The CDR3 has 15 residues. Germline CDR1 MNHNS, CDR2 SASEGT. V was cut by 5 bases and J by 4 bases, with 18 bases left in between. CDR3 sequence reads: CASSPGQPQGYEQYF. CDR3 bases: TGTGCCAGCAGTCCGGGACAACCCCAGGGGTACGAGCAGTACTTC.

There are many counts of this clonotype. This sequence joins TRBV7-2 and TRBJ2-3; the D gene could be TRBD1 or TRBD2 (5 bases each). The CDR3 extends over 13 amino acids. Trimming took off 2 bases at V and 4 bases at J, with 7 bases between the two ends. Looked up from germline, CDR1 is SGHTA and CDR2 is FQGNSA. This CDR3 is CASSLQGADTQYF. CDR3 nucleotides: TGTGCCAGCAGCTTACAGGGAGCAGATACGCAGTATTTT.

This clonotype was seen more than once but under ten times. V and J are TRBV6-1 and TRBJ1-1; perhaps TRBD1 as D (5 bases). From germline, CDR1 is MNHNS and CDR2 SASEGT. V lost 2 bases to trimming and J lost 11 bases, with 12 bases between them. This CDR3 is 12 amino acids long. The CDR3 reads CASSEQKGRAFF. CDR3 sequence (DNA): TGTGCCAGCAGTGAACAGAAGGGACGGGCTTTCTTT.

This clonotype was found a few times. V usage is TRBV7-3 and J usage is TRBJ1-1; the D is unclear. Per germline, CDR1 SGHTA and CDR2 FQGTGA. Trimming pared 5 bases from V and 4 bases from J, leaving 14 bases between. The CDR3 has 14 amino acids. The DNA for the CDR3 is TGTGCCAGCAGCCGACCCGGTTCGGCCACTGAAGCTTTCTTT. Translated: CASSRPGSATEAFF.

J is TRBJ2-1 and V is TRBV29-1, with TRBD2 as a possible D gene (6 bases). Trimming removed 4 bases from V and 0 bases from J, with 16 bases in between. The CDR3 length is 16 residues. Germline assignment: CDR1 SQVTM and CDR2 ANQGSEA. This CDR3 is CSVVGGEDPSYNEQFF. The DNA of the CDR3 is TGCAGCGTTGTGGGCGGGGAGGACCCCTCCTACAATGAGCAGTTCTTC.

The chain recombines TRBV29-1 with TRBJ2-2; no reliable D call. Trimming pared 2 bases from V and 4 bases from J, leaving 26 bases between. This CDR3 comprises 19 residues. Germline CDR1 reads SQVTM; CDR2 reads ANQGSEA. CDR3 DNA: TGCAGCGTTGAAAGAATCTCTTTCCCCCCTGACGCTCGCACCGGGGAGCTGTTTTTT. It is translated as CSVERISFPPDARTGELFF.

This clonotype was counted only a few times. The chain couples TRBV7-8 to TRBJ1-2; no clear D. The CDR3 has 15 amino acids. Germline V gives CDR1 SGHVS, CDR2 FQNEAQ. Trimming cost V 1 base and J 0 bases, with 9 bases left between them. CDR3 loop: CASSLVGDSNYGYTF. CDR3 DNA: TGTGCCAGCAGCTTAGTAGGCGACTCTAACTATGGCTACACCTTC.

The chain employs TRBV7-9 and TRBJ2-3, with D perhaps matching TRBD1 (6 bases). Germline V gene sequence: CDR1 SEHNR, CDR2 FQNEAQ (reference sequence). The V gene lost 4 bases and the J gene lost 7 bases, with 24 bases spanning the gap. The CDR3 covers 17 residues. The DNA for the CDR3 is TGTGCCAGCAGCTCTAGACCGGGACACCCGGGCGGTAATACGCAGTATTTT. It specifies CASSSRPGHPGGNTQYF.

This chain connects TRBV2 to TRBJ2-1; maybe TRBD2 (5 bases). In germline, CDR1 is SNHLY, CDR2 FYNNEI. CDR3 length: 12 residues. V lost 0 bases to trimming and J lost 11 bases, with 8 bases between them. This CDR3 is CASSEAGSKQFF. The CDR3 DNA sequence: TGTGCCAGCAGTGAAGCTGGGAGCAAGCAGTTCTTC.

In its sample, this clonotype was seen a few times. This chain joins TRBV6-5 and TRBJ2-7; D could derive from TRBD1 or TRBD2 (5 bases each). This CDR3 comprises 17 residues. V gave up 2 bases and J gave up 4 bases, with 21 bases separating them. Germline-derived CDR1 and CDR2 are MNHEY and SVGAGI. This chain's CDR3 is CASSYQGPPRRVYEQYF. The CDR3 DNA reads TGTGCCAGCAGTTACCAGGGACCTCCCCGGCGAGTGTACGAGCAGTACTTC.

This clonotype was detected only a few times. This chain uses TRBV11-3 with TRBJ2-1; 9 nucleotides align to TRBD2. Germline CDR1 and CDR2: SGHNT and YENEEA. Trimming took 0 bases from V and 0 from J; bases not matched to a gene: 6. This CDR3 contains 18 residues. CDR3 sequence reads: CASSLEGLAGSSYNEQFF. The CDR3 DNA reads as TGTGCCAGCAGCTTAGAGGGGCTAGCGGGATCCTCCTACAATGAGCAGTTCTTC.